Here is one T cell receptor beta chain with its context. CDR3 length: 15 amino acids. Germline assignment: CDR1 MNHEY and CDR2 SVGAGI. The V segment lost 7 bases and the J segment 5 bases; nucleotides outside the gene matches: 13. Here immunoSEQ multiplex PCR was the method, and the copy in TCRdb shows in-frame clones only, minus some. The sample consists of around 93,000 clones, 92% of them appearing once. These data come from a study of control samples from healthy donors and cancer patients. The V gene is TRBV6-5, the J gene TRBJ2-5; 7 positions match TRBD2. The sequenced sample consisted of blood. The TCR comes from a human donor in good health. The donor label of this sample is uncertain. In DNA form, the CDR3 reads TGTGCCAGCATCCAAAGTGGGGGGGGAAGGGAGACCCAGTACTTC. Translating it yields CASIQSGGGRETQYF.